Listed below are T cell receptor beta chains from one sample, sequenced in a study of beta chain features in type 1 diabetes. Sequencing used immunoSEQ multiplex PCR; TCRdb keeps in-frame clones, though not all of them. The repertoire holds 900,000 or so clones, with roughly 15% as singletons. The specimen sequenced was naive CD4+ T cells from blood. Receptor source: a woman aged 18-30 years in good health. The CDR3 runs from the conserved cysteine through the conserved F or W. The D gene is left open where the match is weak. Some rows mark clone size as missing; the rest say once, few, many or name a class of expanded clone.

D	size	J	V	DNA	CDR3
.	.	TRBJ2-3	TRBV29-1	TGCAGCTATACAACCCTTGCGGTGACAGATACGCAGTATTTT	CSYTTLAVTDTQYF
.	once	TRBJ1-2	TRBV6-5	TGTGCCAGCAGTTACTCCACCAGGGCAGGTGGCTACACCTTC	CASSYSTRAGGYTF
TRBD2	few	TRBJ2-4	TRBV15	TGTGCCACCAGCAGAAATAGCGGGAGAATGAACATTCAGTACTTC	CATSRNSGRMNIQYF
.	many	TRBJ2-7	TRBV28	TGTGCCAGCAGTTCCTCCTACGAGCAGTACTTC	CASSSSYEQYF
.	few	TRBJ2-4	TRBV5-1	TGCGCCAGCAGCTTTGGTAGCGCGGGGGCGAACATTCAGTACTTC	CASSFGSAGANIQYF
.	.	TRBJ2-6	TRBV7-9	TGTGCCAGCAGCTTAATTTCTGGGGCCAACGTCCTGACTTTC	CASSLISGANVLTF
TRBD2	.	TRBJ2-3	TRBV2	TGTGCCAGCAGTGACCTAGCGGGTAGCACAGATACGCAGTATTTT	CASSDLAGSTDTQYF
TRBD2	.	TRBJ2-3	TRBV28	TGTGCCAGCTCGAATTTAGCGGGAGCCCCGACAGATACGCAGTATTTT	CASSNLAGAPTDTQYF
.	.	TRBJ2-5	TRBV20-1	TGCAGTGCCCTAGAATACGAGACCCAGTACTTC	CSALEYETQYF
.	.	TRBJ2-6	TRBV6-1	TGTGCCACCAGGGTCTACTCTGGGGCCAACGTCCTGACTTTC	CATRVYSGANVLTF
TRBD1	few	TRBJ2-5	TRBV4-3	TGCGCCAGCAGCCAAGAATGGAGGCAGGGGGCTGAGACCCAGTACTTC	CASSQEWRQGAETQYF
.	few	TRBJ1-5	TRBV10-3	TGTGCCATCAGTGGTGCAGGAAATCAGCCCCAGCATTTT	CAISGAGNQPQHF
.	.	TRBJ2-4	TRBV19	.	CASTSGVAKNIQYF
.	.	TRBJ2-1	TRBV29-1	TGCAGCGTTGGGGGGTTGATTTCCAATGAGCAGTTCTTC	CSVGGLISNEQFF